These 10 T cell receptor beta chains were all obtained from the same sample, sequenced in a study of molecular identifiers for immune sequencing clone quantification. TCRdb recomputed calls from the PCR reads with MiXCR, one row per CDR3 protein. The sample records 88,000 or so distinct CDR3 sequences, around 20% being singletons. Specimen: naive CD8+ T cells from blood, with Jurkat cell RNA spiked in. Subset described: FACS-sorted CD8+CD4-CCR7+CD45RA+ naive T cells. These receptor sequences come from a human donor in good health. Some libraries in this study had Jurkat cell RNA spiked in.

This chain connects TRBV4-2 to TRBJ2-4; 8 bases are shared with TRBD2. Per the germline V gene, CDR1 is LGHNA and CDR2 is YNFKEQ. The CDR3 contains 17 residues. V gave up 11 bases and J gave up 1 base; unmatched junction bases: 16. CDR3 in DNA: TGTGCCGCTAGCACCGGACTAGCTGAGTGGGCCAAAAACATTCAGTACTTC. This codes for CAASTGLAEWAKNIQYF.

In this sample, this clonotype turned up many times. V is TRBV24-1 and J is TRBJ2-7, with D possibly called TRBD1 or TRBD2 (5 bases each). The CDR3 is made up of 14 amino acids. V lost 2 bases to trimming and J lost 2 bases, with 9 bases between them. CDR1 is KGHDR and CDR2 is SFDVKD in the germline V gene. DNA of the CDR3: TGTGCCACCAGTGATTCGGGACGGGCCTACGAGCAGTACTTC. This translates into CATSDSGRAYEQYF.

Concerning this clonotype itself: One base away lies a much larger clone, so this may be a sequencing read error. The J gene is TRBJ2-6, the V gene TRBV9; D remains unclear. The CDR3 runs 17 residues. Trimming pared 4 bases from V and 0 bases from J, leaving 14 bases between. Germline lookup yields CDR1 SGDLS and CDR2 YYNGEE. CDR3 in amino acids: CASSPAAEYSGANVLTF. The DNA for the CDR3 is TGTGCCAGCAGCCCCGCGGCAGAGTACTCTGGGGCCAACGTCCTGACTTTC.

This clonotype came up many times. V usage is TRBV5-1 and J usage is TRBJ1-1, with D unresolved. The CDR3 runs to 15 residues. Per the germline V gene, CDR1 is SGHRS and CDR2 is YFSETQ. Trimming pared 0 bases from V and 0 bases from J, leaving 9 bases between. The CDR3 loop is CASSLVPDMNTEAFF. CDR3 sequence (DNA): TGCGCCAGCAGCTTGGTTCCAGACATGAACACTGAAGCTTTCTTT.

The table lists this clonotype with a few counts. This chain joins TRBV19 and TRBJ1-1; maybe TRBD1 (5 bases). The ends were cut back, 3 bases at V and 2 bases at J, with 7 bases in the middle. The CDR3 is 13 residues long. Germline CDR1 and CDR2: LNHDA and SQIVND (reference sequence). Written as DNA, the CDR3 is TGTGCCAGTAGTATGGGACCAAACACTGAAGCTTTCTTT. Protein sequence: CASSMGPNTEAFF.

About this clonotype itself: The junction departs from the called germline gene at one end, perhaps through a read error. The gene calls are TRBV4-1 and TRBJ2-7, with TRBD1 as a possible D gene (5 bases). CDR3 size: 16 residues. Germline values: CDR1 MGHRA, CDR2 YSYEKL. The CDR3 DNA reads as TGCGCCAACAGCCAAGCCCCCCAGGGCCACTCCTACGAGCAGTACTTC. Its protein product is CANSQAPQGHSYEQYF.

This clonotype was observed many times. The chain links TRBV9 to TRBJ1-1; 7 nucleotides agree with TRBD1. The CDR3 loop spans 16 amino acids. V lost 0 bases, J lost 4 bases, and 9 bases stayed unmatched. Germline assignment: CDR1 SGDLS and CDR2 YYNGEE. The CDR3 DNA is TGTGCCAGCAGCGTAGCTCGGGACAGCGGGGGCACTGAAGCTTTCTTT. This encodes CASSVARDSGGTEAFF.

This clonotype has a count of ten or more. V is TRBV9 and J is TRBJ2-7, with 7 bases that match TRBD1. CDR1 is SGDLS and CDR2 is YYNGEE in the germline V gene. Unmatched junction bases numbered 8, after V lost 3 bases and J lost 5 bases. The CDR3 extends over 14 amino acids. CDR3 protein: CASSDGTDRHEQYF. CDR3 DNA: TGTGCCAGCAGCGATGGGACAGATCGGCACGAGCAGTACTTC.

The sample holds one count of this clonotype. CDR3: CASSPGTGGSYGYTF. The CDR3 coding sequence is TGTGCCAGCAGTCCCGGGACAGGGGGAAGCTATGGCTACACCTTC. The V gene is TRBV6-5, the J gene TRBJ1-2, with 11 bases aligning to TRBD1. The CDR3 is 15 amino acids. CDR1 is MNHEY, CDR2 SVGAGI, per germline. Trimming at V came to 5 bases and at J to 4 bases, leaving 6 bases not matched to a gene.

As concerns this clonotype: This may arise from a read error, as a much more abundant clone is one base away. The chain couples TRBV2 to TRBJ2-3, with 9 bases matching TRBD1. Trimming cost V 4 bases and J 2 bases; bases outside gene matches: 7. CDR3 length: 16 residues. CDR1 and CDR2 from the germline V gene are SNHLY and FYNNEI. In DNA form, the CDR3 reads TGTGCCAGCAGTGGTCCCGGGACAGGGAACACAGATACGCAGTATTTT. This translates into CASSGPGTGNTDTQYF.